This T cell receptor beta chain was captured in a study of CD8+CD57+ T cells in acquired aplastic anemia. Across the study: Mean yield of DNA from sorted CD4+ and CD8+ cells was 2.5 to 4 ug. Healthy donors gave approximately 9.8 million reads on average for CD4+ cells. Study-wide results and caveats: No significant patient-versus-control difference appeared in CD8+ Simpson's diversity. Comparison of patients with controls identified approximately 28 shared CD8+ CDR3 sequences.

Researchers used genomic DNA as the template to profile TCR beta VDJ and CDR3. Each CDR3 protein is one row after TCRdb ran MiXCR on the reads. The table includes around 170,000 distinct CDR3 sequences, under 55% detected once. CDR3 length: 14 amino acids. V shed 7 bases and J 3 bases; nucleotides not matched to a gene: 4. Germline loops: CDR1 ENHRY, CDR2 SYGVKD. Remarks on this clonotype: Its antigen is undetermined.

The sequence came from a human donor in good health. The specimen was sorted CD4+, CD8+, or CD8+CD57+ T cells (not recorded which) from PBMCs. This rearrangement joins TRBV10-3 to TRBJ1-1; 11 bases map to TRBD1. CDR3 in DNA: TGTGCCATCAAGGGGACAGGGGGTGACACTGAAGCTTTCTTT. It translates to CAIKGTGGDTEAFF.